This T cell receptor (beta chain) was retrieved from a study of blood T cell repertoires in COVID-19. This clone was picked up one time. The CDR3 length is 17 residues. The J segment lost 2 bases and the V segment lost 4 bases, leaving 7 bases of the junction unmatched. Germline V gives CDR1 KGHDR, CDR2 SFDVKD. The table came from immunoSEQ multiplex PCR; TCRdb's copy has only in-frame clones and leaves some out. Of roughly 120,000 clones detected, about 88% appear once; the ten largest clones hold less than 4%. The sequence derives from a woman aged 45-59 years with acute or convalescent COVID-19. Sequencing used peripheral blood. The chain is built from TRBV24-1 and TRBJ2-3, with TRBD2 matching over 11 bases. CDR3 protein: CATSDARLAGNTDTQYF. The DNA of the CDR3 is TGTGCCACCAGTGACGCCCGACTAGCGGGGAACACAGATACGCAGTATTTT.